The 10 T cell receptor beta chains below were found in one sample sequenced in a study of cytomegalovirus exposure and HLA in healthy donors. Use of 60 Vbeta and 13 Jbeta primers characterized the PCR. Assay: immunoSEQ multiplex PCR; the TCRdb copy retains only in-frame clones and omits some. This table has 150,000 or so clones, about three quarters appearing once. Sequencing used PBMCs. These receptors were taken from a male donor in good health and CMV-seronegative.

This clone was seen just once. The chain employs TRBV6-1 and TRBJ2-2, with TRBD1 matching 7 bases. The V and J ends lost 4 bases and 1 base, in that order; junction bases with no gene match: 12. Germline V CDR1 and CDR2: MNHNS, SASEGT. The CDR3 totals 18 residues. This CDR3 reads CASSAQPWDSLNTGELFF. CDR3 DNA sequence: TGTGCCAGCAGTGCTCAACCTTGGGACAGCCTGAACACCGGGGAGCTGTTTTTT.

This clone turned up a few times. The chain employs TRBV27 and TRBJ1-2, with TRBD1 matching 9 bases. This CDR3 has 15 residues. Trimming took 4 bases from V and 1 from J; bases not matched to a gene: 4. The germline CDR1 and CDR2 sequences are MNHEY and SMNVEV (reference sequence). The CDR3 nucleotides read TGTGCCAGCAGTTCGGGACAGGGTCTTAACTATGGCTACACCTTC. As protein: CASSSGQGLNYGYTF.

This chain links TRBV19 with TRBJ1-3; D unclear. The germline V gene has CDR1 LNHDA and CDR2 SQIVND (reference sequence). The CDR3 has 15 amino acids. V shed 7 bases and J shed 2 bases, with 15 bases lying between them. Here the CDR3 reads CASTPPQRTGNTIYF. In DNA form, the CDR3 reads TGTGCCAGTACTCCCCCCCAGCGAACTGGAAACACCATATATTTT.

This clone has just a few counts. V is TRBV9 and J is TRBJ2-1; possibly TRBD1 for D (6 bases). From germline, CDR1 is SGDLS and CDR2 YYNGEE. Trimming removed 3 bases at V and 7 bases at J, with 8 bases between. CDR3 length: 12 amino acids. The CDR3: CASSGRGNEQFF. Here the CDR3 DNA reads TGTGCCAGCAGCGGCAGGGGTAATGAGCAGTTCTTC.

In this sample, this clone turned up once. An end of the junction does not agree with germline; a read error may underlie this. The chain joins TRBV7-9 to TRBJ2-7; 9 nucleotides line up with TRBD1. The CDR3 is 17 amino acids. Germline loops: CDR1 SEHNR, CDR2 FQNEAQ (reference sequence). The CDR3 region has the DNA TGTTCCAGCAGCTTAACCCCCCCGACAGGGGGGTCCTACGAGCAGTACTTC. Protein: CSSSLTPPTGGSYEQYF.

This rearrangement joins TRBV4-1 to TRBJ2-5; 8 bases agree with TRBD1. The end of the DNA aligns better with TRBJ2-7, so the J call may be wrong. CDR1 and CDR2 from the germline V gene are MGHRA and YSYEKL. The CDR3 runs to 14 residues. In DNA, the CDR3 is TGCGCCAGCAGCCTGACGACAGGGGTCGACGAGCAGTACTTC. Encoded protein: CASSLTTGVDEQYF.

The chain employs TRBV7-3 and TRBJ1-2; D may be TRBD1 (6 bases). Trimming left V 5 bases short and J 8 bases short, with 18 bases between. CDR1 and CDR2 from the germline V gene are SGHTA and FQGTGA. This CDR3 contains 14 residues. CDR3: CASSPGEWTDGYTF. CDR3 DNA: TGTGCCAGCAGCCCCGGCGAGTGGACAGACGGCTACACCTTC.

The genes are TRBV6-5 and TRBJ1-1; 10 bases map to TRBD1. V shed 6 bases and J 4 bases; nucleotides not matched to a gene: 5. CDR3 length equals 14 residues. Per germline, CDR1 MNHEY and CDR2 SVGAGI. The CDR3 region is CASSLTGGGTEAFF. In DNA form, the CDR3 reads TGTGCCAGCAGCTTGACAGGGGGCGGCACTGAAGCTTTCTTT.

Concerning this clone: Other nucleotide sequences from this sample produce the same CDR3. The rearrangement links TRBV18 to TRBJ2-5; 7 bases map to TRBD1. V gave up 4 bases and J gave up 2 bases; unmatched junction bases: 1. Germline V gene data show CDR1 as KGHSH and CDR2 as LQKENI. The CDR3 is made up of 13 amino acids. CDR3 nucleotide sequence: TGTGCCAGCTCACGGGACAGACAAGAGACCCAGTACTTC. As protein: CASSRDRQETQYF.

The V call is TRBV27, the J call TRBJ2-7; 7 positions agree with TRBD1. CDR3 size: 15 residues. Germline assignment: CDR1 MNHEY and CDR2 SMNVEV (reference sequence). J was trimmed by 1 base and V by 6 bases; bases with no gene match: 9. The CDR3 region is CASRVQGRKSYEQYF. Here the CDR3 DNA reads TGTGCCAGCAGGGTACAGGGGCGAAAGTCCTACGAGCAGTACTTC.